Sequencing of this TCR beta chain was carried out in a study of CD8 T cells in Susac syndrome. This CDR3 has 14 amino acids. CDR1 is SQVTM and CDR2 is ANQGSEA in the germline V gene. V was pared by 7 bases and J by 0 bases, with 14 bases between. RNA amounts of 0.5 to 1 ug underwent reverse transcription with random hexamers. TCRdb itself ran the immunoSEQ multiplex PCR reads through MiXCR, one entry per CDR3 protein. The sample lists some 99,000 distinct CDR3 sequences; roughly 96% were seen once. The chain combines TRBV29-1 with TRBJ2-3; D might be TRBD2 (6 bases). Sequencing was done on a sample of CD4+ T cells from PBMCs. This receptor was taken from a human donor in good health. CDR3 loop: CSAYGGLSTDTQYF. The CDR3 DNA is TGCAGCGCGTACGGGGGTCTAAGCACAGATACGCAGTATTTT.